These 22 T cell receptor beta chains came from one sample sequenced in a study of T cell responses to AZD1222 COVID-19 vaccine. Profiling relied on immunoSEQ multiplex PCR, and the TCRdb table lists in-frame clones only, not all of them. This table has about 120,000 clones, 80% to 95% appearing once. The sample was peripheral blood, taken 28 days after the second AZD1222 dose. The receptor source for this set is an adult who received the AZD1222 COVID-19 vaccine.

CDR3 nucleotide sequence: TGTGCCAGCAGCAGTAGTACCACGCCGCGGGGTGAGCAGTACTTC. Its translation: CASSSSTTPRGEQYF. The rearrangement links TRBV27 to TRBJ2-7; D possibly corresponds to TRBD2 (6 bases). The germline V gene encodes CDR1 MNHEY and CDR2 SMNVEV (reference sequence). This CDR3 has 15 amino acids. V was cut by 6 bases and J by 7 bases, with 22 bases left in between.

The chain joins TRBV2 to TRBJ2-3, with 15 nucleotides matching TRBD2. CDR3 length: 18 residues. The trim removed 5 bases at V and 6 bases at J, leaving 12 bases unmatched. Germline V gives CDR1 SNHLY, CDR2 FYNNEI. The DNA of the CDR3 is TGTGCCAGCAGTCCCGGAGGACTAGCGGGGGGGATGACGGATACGCAGTATTTT. Protein sequence: CASSPGGLAGGMTDTQYF.

This clone has just one count. The genes are TRBV2 and TRBJ2-2; no definite D call. CDR1 and CDR2 (germline): SNHLY, FYNNEI. V shed 4 bases and J shed 2 bases, with 8 bases lying between them. CDR3 size: 14 residues. The CDR3 region has the DNA TGTGCCAGCAGTGGTGTCGCTAACACCGGGGAGCTGTTTTTT. Translation: CASSGVANTGELFF.

The V call is TRBV9, the J call TRBJ1-1, with D maybe TRBD1 (5 bases). The CDR3 runs 14 residues. Germline assignment: CDR1 SGDLS and CDR2 YYNGEE. Trimming removed 2 bases from V and 4 bases from J, with 12 bases in between. The CDR3 nucleotides are TGTGCCAGCAGCGTCACGATCGGGGGCACTGAAGCTTTCTTT. Protein product: CASSVTIGGTEAFF.

The rearrangement uses TRBV11-1 and TRBJ2-5, with 10 bases matching TRBD2. The ends lost 5 bases at V and 4 bases at J; junction bases unmatched: 7. The CDR3 extends over 15 amino acids. Germline loops: CDR1 SGHAT, CDR2 FQDESV (reference sequence). This CDR3 reads CASSRSLAGVETQYF. Written as DNA, the CDR3 is TGTGCCAGCAGCCGGTCTCTAGCGGGGGTAGAGACCCAGTACTTC.

The CDR3 bases are TGTGCCAGCAGCCAGGAAACGTTGACAGGGGGTAGGGAAAAACTGTTTTTT. Residues: CASSQETLTGGREKLFF. This chain connects TRBV4-2 to TRBJ1-4, with TRBD1 matching 9 bases. The V gene's germline CDR1 is LGHNA and CDR2 YNFKEQ. Trimming cost V 3 bases and J 8 bases; bases outside gene matches: 13. The CDR3 extends over 17 amino acids.

This chain connects TRBV18 to TRBJ1-2, with 9 positions matching TRBD1. V was clipped by 6 bases and J by 9 bases; unmatched bases: 5. The CDR3 extends over 12 amino acids. From germline, CDR1 is KGHSH and CDR2 LQKENI. CDR3 nucleotide sequence: TGTGCCAGCTCCGACAGGGGGTTGAGCTACACCTTC. It is translated as CASSDRGLSYTF.

The rearrangement links TRBV19 to TRBJ2-3; 12 bases align to TRBD2. Germline CDR1 LNHDA, CDR2 SQIVND (reference sequence). Losses at the gene ends were 4 bases for V and 6 bases for J; bases not matched to a gene: 8. CDR3 size: 16 residues. CDR3 sequence: CASSTRTSGDPDTQYF. The CDR3, as DNA: TGTGCCAGTAGTACGAGGACTAGCGGGGACCCCGATACGCAGTATTTT. The full variable domain, rest sourced from reference TRBV19 and TRBJ2-3, is DGGITQSPKYLFRKEGQNVTLSCEQNLNHDAMYWYRQDPGQGLRLIYYSQIVNDFQKGDIAEGYSVSREKKESFPLTVTSAQKNPTAFYLCASSTRTSGDPDTQYFGPGTRLTVL.

The chain combines TRBV3-1 (or the pseudogene TRBV3-2) with TRBJ1-4; TRBD1 matches 9 bases. The CDR3 is 13 amino acids. J gave up 8 bases and V 7 bases, and 5 bases lay outside the gene matches. Germline CDR1 LGHDT, CDR2 YNNKEL (reference sequence). CDR3 nucleotides: TGTGCCAGCACGGACAGGGGAGAAGAAAAACTGTTTTTT. This encodes CASTDRGEEKLFF.

V usage is TRBV10-3 and J usage is TRBJ1-2; 7 positions match TRBD1. The CDR3 covers 15 residues. Trimming at V came to 3 bases and at J to 2 bases, leaving 6 bases not matched to a gene. CDR1 ENHRY and CDR2 SYGVKD come from the germline V gene. CDR3 in amino acids: CAISDRGEPNYGYTF. CDR3 DNA sequence: TGTGCCATCAGTGACAGGGGGGAGCCAAACTATGGCTACACCTTC.

The rearrangement uses TRBV12-3 or TRBV12-4 and TRBJ2-3; no clear D gene. The CDR3 extends over 11 amino acids. V was trimmed by 5 bases and J by 7 bases, leaving 7 bases between them. CDR3 coding DNA: TGTGCCAGCAGTCTTGGTCATACGCAGTATTTT. It yields the protein CASSLGHTQYF.

The J gene is TRBJ1-6, the V gene TRBV28; D possibly corresponds to TRBD1 (6 bases). Germline-derived CDR1 and CDR2 are MDHEN and SYDVKM. Between the trimmed V and J ends, which lost 6 bases and 5 bases, there was a span of 17 bases. The CDR3 contains 16 residues. CDR3 bases: TGTGCCAGCAGGAAACAGGGTAACCCCCATAATTCACCCCTCCACTTT. The encoded protein is CASRKQGNPHNSPLHF.

The rearrangement joins TRBV6-5 to TRBJ1-1; no clear D gene. CDR3 length: 14 residues. The germline V gene encodes CDR1 MNHEY and CDR2 SVGAGI. V lost 2 bases and J 3 bases, leaving 10 bases between the germline ends. The CDR3: CASSYVGADTEAFF. The CDR3 nucleotides are TGTGCCAGCAGTTACGTGGGTGCGGACACTGAAGCTTTCTTT.

This clone showed up just once. The V call is TRBV11-2, the J call TRBJ2-1, with 9 nucleotides matching TRBD1. Trimming removed 5 bases from V and 12 bases from J; junction bases left unmatched: 11. The length of the CDR3 is 14 residues. CDR1 and CDR2 from the germline V gene are SGHAT and FQNNGV. As DNA, the CDR3 is TGTGCCAGCAGCCCCCCGGGACAGGGTAAAGGGCAGTTCTTC. It translates to CASSPPGQGKGQFF.

This chain connects TRBV4-1 to TRBJ2-1; 7 positions agree with TRBD1. There are 12 residues in the CDR3. The germline V gene has CDR1 MGHRA and CDR2 YSYEKL. V dropped 4 bases and J dropped 7; count of bases not matched to a gene: 1. Here the CDR3 reads CASSLDRNEQFF. CDR3 coding DNA: TGCGCCAGCAGCCTGGACAGGAATGAGCAGTTCTTC.

The chain employs TRBV29-1 and TRBJ1-2; 7 bases are a match to TRBD1. The CDR3 is 14 residues long. Per the germline V gene, CDR1 is SQVTM and CDR2 is ANQGSEA. With V trimmed by 7 bases and J by 2 bases, 10 bases remained unmatched. The CDR3 here is CSAGDSITNYGYTF. In nucleotides, the CDR3 is TGCAGCGCCGGGGACAGTATAACGAACTATGGCTACACCTTC.

This chain joins TRBV20-1 and TRBJ1-2; unclear D gene. This CDR3 is built from 16 residues. Germline values: CDR1 DFQATT, CDR2 SNEGSKA (reference sequence). V lost 4 bases, J lost 4 bases, and 22 bases lay in between. The CDR3 protein is CSAIDPGSKSAYGYTF. For the CDR3, the DNA is TGCAGTGCTATTGACCCCGGCTCAAAAAGCGCCTATGGCTACACCTTC.

This clone was detected a few times. The J gene is TRBJ2-2, the V gene TRBV11-2, with TRBD1 matching over 7 bases. Germline V gene sequence: CDR1 SGHAT, CDR2 FQNNGV. The CDR3 consists of 18 residues. Trimming cost V 1 base and J 6 bases; bases outside gene matches: 14. The CDR3 is CASSLVSFGRGLSGELFF. The CDR3 region has the DNA TGTGCCAGCAGCTTAGTGTCTTTCGGCAGGGGGTTATCCGGGGAGCTGTTTTTT.

The chain joins TRBV19 to TRBJ2-1; TRBD2 is a possible D gene (6 bases). V lost 5 bases, J lost 5 bases, and 13 bases lay in between. This CDR3 has 14 residues. The germline V gene has CDR1 LNHDA and CDR2 SQIVND (reference sequence). CDR3 residues: CASSVEGTNNEQFF. CDR3 in DNA: TGTGCCAGTAGTGTGGAGGGGACCAACAATGAGCAGTTCTTC. Using reference TRBV19 and TRBJ2-1 for the parts outside the CDR3, the full variable domain is DGGITQSPKYLFRKEGQNVTLSCEQNLNHDAMYWYRQDPGQGLRLIYYSQIVNDFQKGDIAEGYSVSREKKESFPLTVTSAQKNPTAFYLCASSVEGTNNEQFFGPGTRLTVL.

This clone has a handful of counts. V usage is TRBV28 and J usage is TRBJ1-2; TRBD1 is a possible D gene (6 bases). V gave up 7 bases and J gave up 2 bases, with 11 bases separating them. The CDR3 totals 13 residues. Looked up from germline, CDR1 is MDHEN and CDR2 is SYDVKM. The CDR3 bases are TGTGCCAGCACCGTAGACAGGAACTATGGCTACACCTTC. As protein: CASTVDRNYGYTF.

V gene TRBV5-1 combines with J gene TRBJ2-1; 7 bases map to TRBD1. Trimming at V came to 1 base and at J to 4 bases, leaving 8 bases not matched to a gene. Germline lookup yields CDR1 SGHRS and CDR2 YFSETQ. The CDR3 has 16 amino acids. The CDR3 sequence is CASSLSGDSLYNEQFF. The CDR3 nucleotides are TGCGCCAGCAGCTTGTCCGGGGACAGTCTGTACAATGAGCAGTTCTTC.

The rearrangement joins TRBV10-3 to TRBJ2-3, with 8 positions matching TRBD2. Germline CDR1 is ENHRY and CDR2 is SYGVKD. V dropped 8 bases and J dropped 0; count of bases not matched to a gene: 10. The CDR3 totals 16 residues. The CDR3 DNA follows: TGTGCCATCGAGACTAGCGTTCGCCCTAGCACAGATACGCAGTATTTT. This gives the protein CAIETSVRPSTDTQYF.